Each of the 15 T cell receptor beta chains below was sequenced from the same sample in a study of response to subunit inactivated influenza vaccine. TCRdb called the RT-PCR reads again in MiXCR, with one record for every CDR3 protein. The data hold approximately 520,000 distinct CDR3 sequences, with 15% to 20% observed a single time. This sample comprised CD4+ T cells sorted from PBMCs, obtained 23 months after vaccination. The source of these receptors is a man between 50 and 69 years old who received an inactivated influenza vaccine.

There are a few counts of this clonotype. This chain links TRBV20-1 with TRBJ2-3; maybe TRBD1 (5 bases). The CDR3 has 10 residues. Trimming cost V 5 bases and J 6 bases, with 6 bases left between them. Germline-derived CDR1 and CDR2 are DFQATT and SNEGSKA (reference sequence). The CDR3 reads CSAGADTQYF. CDR3 nucleotide sequence: TGCAGTGCTGGGGCGGATACGCAGTATTTT.

This clonotype appeared a few times. The genes are TRBV28 and TRBJ2-3; 8 nucleotides agree with TRBD1. Germline CDR1 and CDR2: MDHEN and SYDVKM. With V trimmed by 3 bases and J by 2 bases, 7 bases remained unmatched. The CDR3 has 16 residues. CDR3 DNA: TGTGCCAGCAGTTTGCTGGGGCAGGGGGCCACAGATACGCAGTATTTT. It yields the protein CASSLLGQGATDTQYF.

The chain couples TRBV11-3 to TRBJ2-7; D gene ambiguous. Per germline, CDR1 SGHNT and CDR2 YENEEA. The CDR3 has 13 amino acids. Trimming pared 5 bases from V and 6 bases from J, leaving 14 bases between. As DNA, the CDR3 is TGTGCCAGCAGCGTAGGAACAGAATTCGAGCAGTACTTC. Translating gives CASSVGTEFEQYF.

This clonotype occurred many times. V gene TRBV5-1 combines with J gene TRBJ1-4, with D unresolved. The germline V gene has CDR1 SGHRS and CDR2 YFSETQ. The CDR3 is 15 residues long. V dropped 5 bases and J dropped 12 bases, with 23 bases sitting between them. The CDR3 spells CASSFLPGNTRELFF. The CDR3 DNA is TGCGCCAGCAGTTTTTTGCCGGGGAACACGAGGGAACTGTTTTTT.

In this sample, this clonotype turned up a few times. The rearrangement joins TRBV7-2 to TRBJ1-4; 7 bases line up with TRBD1. The germline gives CDR1 SGHTA, CDR2 FQGNSA. V shed 3 bases and J 7 bases; nucleotides not matched to a gene: 11. The CDR3 loop spans 16 amino acids. CDR3 nucleotide sequence: TGTGCCAGCAGCTTCCAACAGGGGCTTGTCGGTGAAAAACTGTTTTTT. It codes for CASSFQQGLVGEKLFF.

This clonotype occurred a few times. The chain is built from TRBV9 and TRBJ2-3, with 8 positions matching TRBD2. In germline, CDR1 is SGDLS, CDR2 YYNGEE. Losses at the gene ends were 0 bases for V and 6 bases for J; bases not matched to a gene: 9. This CDR3 spans 16 amino acids. The CDR3 bases are TGTGCCAGCAGCGTAGATTCGGGAGGGCCAATTGATACGCAGTATTTT. This codes for CASSVDSGGPIDTQYF. The variable domain in full, completed from reference TRBV9 and TRBJ2-3, reads DSGVTQTPKHLITATGQRVTLRCSPRSGDLSVYWYQQSLDQGLQFLIQYYNGEERAKGNILERFSAQQFPDLHSELNLSSLELGDSALYFCASSVDSGGPIDTQYFGPGTRLTVL.

This clonotype was detected a few times. V and J are TRBV5-1 and TRBJ2-7; 7 positions match TRBD1. V lost 2 bases to trimming and J lost 11 bases; unmatched junction nucleotides: 13. The CDR3 covers 14 residues. Germline V gives CDR1 SGHRS, CDR2 YFSETQ. CDR3 sequence: CASSFEGTAVGKYF. For the CDR3, the DNA is TGCGCCAGCAGCTTCGAGGGGACAGCTGTGGGAAAGTACTTC. Based on the CDR3 plus reference TRBV5-1 and TRBJ2-7, the full variable domain is KAGVTQTPRYLIKTRGQQVTLSCSPISGHRSVSWYQQTPGQGLQFLFEYFSETQRNKGNFPGRFSGRQFSNSRSEMNVSTLELGDSALYLCASSFEGTAVGKYFGPGTRLTVT.

V usage is TRBV5-1 and J usage is TRBJ2-2, with D possibly being TRBD2 (6 bases). CDR1 is SGHRS and CDR2 is YFSETQ in the germline V gene. Between the trimmed V and J ends, which lost 4 bases and 4 bases, there was a span of 20 bases. This CDR3 has 17 amino acids. The CDR3 reads CASSPGPTGGITGELFF. The CDR3 nucleotides are TGCGCCAGCAGCCCCGGCCCCACCGGCGGGATCACCGGGGAGCTGTTTTTT. The full variable domain, its missing parts supplied by reference TRBV5-1 and TRBJ2-2, is KAGVTQTPRYLIKTRGQQVTLSCSPISGHRSVSWYQQTPGQGLQFLFEYFSETQRNKGNFPGRFSGRQFSNSRSEMNVSTLELGDSALYLCASSPGPTGGITGELFFGEGSRLTVL.

The table lists this clonotype with a few counts. This sequence joins TRBV9 and TRBJ2-5; D is uncertain. Germline values: CDR1 SGDLS, CDR2 YYNGEE. The CDR3 sequence is 13 residues long. Trimming took 0 bases from V and 4 from J, leaving 7 bases between them. The CDR3 protein is CASSVALGETQYF. CDR3 bases: TGTGCCAGCAGCGTAGCGTTGGGAGAGACCCAGTACTTC.

In its sample, this clonotype was seen a few times. The chain has TRBV7-2 and TRBJ2-5; TRBD2 matches at 11 bases. The germline CDR1 and CDR2 sequences are SGHTA and FQGNSA. The CDR3 spans 16 residues. The ends lost 4 bases at V and 5 bases at J; junction bases unmatched: 9. Here the CDR3 DNA reads TGTGCCAGCAGCTCAACACATAGCGGGAGGGGGGAGACCCAGTACTTC. It yields the protein CASSSTHSGRGETQYF.

The table lists this clonotype with a few counts. V and J are TRBV6-5 and TRBJ1-3; TRBD1 matches 12 bases. In germline, CDR1 is MNHEY, CDR2 SVGAGI. Trimming removed 2 bases from V and 4 bases from J; junction bases left unmatched: 9. The CDR3 contains 18 residues. The chain's CDR3 is CASSYPTGTGGEGNTIYF. DNA for the CDR3: TGTGCCAGCAGTTACCCAACCGGGACAGGGGGCGAAGGAAACACCATATATTTT.

This clonotype turned up a few times. V usage is TRBV20-1 and J usage is TRBJ2-5; D is perhaps TRBD2 (5 bases). The length of the CDR3 is 14 residues. CDR1 is DFQATT and CDR2 is SNEGSKA in the germline V gene (reference sequence). Trimming took 6 bases from V and 7 from J, leaving 21 bases between them. CDR3 in amino acids: CSANSPSGRGTQYF. CDR3 bases: TGCAGTGCCAATTCGCCCTCGGGTCGGGGGACCCAGTACTTC.

This clonotype has a handful of counts. The chain carries TRBV20-1 and TRBJ1-5; weak D call: TRBD1 (5 bases). CDR3 length: 18 residues. CDR1 DFQATT and CDR2 SNEGSKA come from the germline V gene (reference sequence). Trimming took off 0 bases at V and 0 bases at J, with 18 bases between the two ends. Here the CDR3 DNA reads TGCAGTGCTAGAGATTCCGGGGGTGGGATATATAGCAATCAGCCCCAGCATTTT. As protein: CSARDSGGGIYSNQPQHF.

In the case of this clonotype: It may be a read error: a sequence one base away is much more abundant. The chain is built from TRBV6-2 or TRBV6-3 and TRBJ2-1; the D gene is possibly TRBD1 (6 bases). V lost 6 bases and J 0 bases, leaving 12 bases between the germline ends. CDR3 length equals 15 residues. Germline V gene data show CDR1 as MNHEY and CDR2 as SVGEGT. CDR3 sequence: CASRRDIFSYNEQFF. The CDR3 nucleotides are TGTGCCAGCAGAAGGGACATATTCTCCTACAATGAGCAGTTCTTC.

The chain links TRBV4-3 to TRBJ2-2; D is undetermined. The CDR3 is 16 residues long. V shed 2 bases and J shed 1 base, with 11 bases lying between them. CDR1 and CDR2 (germline): LGHNA, YSLEER. The CDR3, as DNA: TGCGCCAGCAGCCAATATGTGGGGTTGAACACCGGGGAGCTGTTTTTT. Translation: CASSQYVGLNTGELFF.